These 23 T cell receptor beta chains were all obtained from the same sample, sequenced in a study of CD8 T cells in Susac syndrome. With random hexamers, reverse transcription was performed on roughly 0.5 to 1 ug of RNA. TCRdb re-analysed the immunoSEQ multiplex PCR reads in MiXCR, keeping a single row per CDR3 protein. The repertoire holds around 140,000 distinct CDR3 sequences, with just under 95% as singletons. The sample consisted of CD4+ T cells from PBMCs. Every receptor here comes from a human donor with Susac syndrome.

This CDR3 is CSASKPKVNEKLFF. Here the CDR3 DNA reads TGCAGTGCTAGTAAACCGAAGGTTAATGAAAAACTGTTTTTT. The J gene is TRBJ1-4, the V gene TRBV20-1; D not certain. This CDR3 spans 14 amino acids. With 3 bases removed from V and 4 bases from J, the gap between germline ends came to 12 bases. Germline CDR1 and CDR2: DFQATT and SNEGSKA (reference sequence).

The J gene is TRBJ2-7, the V gene TRBV5-1; weak D call: TRBD2 (5 bases). This CDR3 region has 14 residues. From germline, CDR1 is SGHRS and CDR2 YFSETQ. The V end was cut by 4 bases, the J end by 6 bases, with 17 bases between. The CDR3 coding sequence is TGCGCCAGCAGCGAGGCGACGGCAGGACTCGAGCAGTACTTC. Translated: CASSEATAGLEQYF.

CDR3 bases: TGCGCCAGCAGCCGCCGGGACGCAAGCTCCTACGAGCAGTACTTC. Residues: CASSRRDASSYEQYF. J is TRBJ2-7 and V is TRBV4-3; the D call may be TRBD1 or TRBD2 (5 bases each). Germline values: CDR1 LGHNA, CDR2 YSLEER. V lost 4 bases and J lost 0, with 13 bases in between. The CDR3 covers 15 residues.

V and J are TRBV20-1 and TRBJ2-1, with 7 bases that match TRBD1. CDR1 is DFQATT, CDR2 SNEGSKA, per germline (reference sequence). The CDR3 loop spans 12 amino acids. Trimming removed 6 bases from V and 8 bases from J; junction bases left unmatched: 7. The CDR3 DNA sequence: TGCAGTGCAACTGGACAGGCGCATGAGCAGTTCTTC. Translation: CSATGQAHEQFF.

The chain employs TRBV4-3 and TRBJ2-2; TRBD1 or TRBD2 may be the D gene (5 bases each). There are 15 residues in the CDR3. Trimming pared 1 base from V and 3 bases from J, leaving 9 bases between. Germline V gene sequence: CDR1 LGHNA, CDR2 YSLEER. This chain's CDR3 is CASSQGEGHTGELFF. The CDR3 DNA reads TGCGCCAGCAGCCAAGGAGAGGGGCACACCGGGGAGCTGTTTTTT.

The chain has TRBV29-1 and TRBJ1-2; no definite D call. Germline CDR1 is SQVTM and CDR2 is ANQGSEA. Trimming removed 4 bases from V and 7 bases from J, with 10 bases in between. CDR3 size: 11 residues. The CDR3 DNA reads TGCAGCGTTGGACCGGGAGGTGGCTACACCTTC. This sequence encodes CSVGPGGGYTF.

The rearrangement joins TRBV18 to TRBJ2-7; the match to TRBD1 covers 11 bases. The CDR3 covers 15 residues. J gave up 3 bases and V 6 bases, and 7 bases lay outside the gene matches. Germline V gene lookup returns CDR1 KGHSH and CDR2 LQKENI. CDR3 coding DNA: TGTGCCAGCTCTCTAGGACAGGGGGCCTACTACGAGCAGTACTTC. Its translation: CASSLGQGAYYEQYF.

This clonotype appeared a single time. V is TRBV3-1 and J is TRBJ2-1, with TRBD2 matching over 11 bases. The CDR3 spans 15 residues. V dropped 3 bases and J dropped 5; count of bases not matched to a gene: 3. Germline CDR1 is LGHDT and CDR2 is YNNKEL (reference sequence). CDR3 residues: CASSHSGGAHNEQFF. The CDR3 nucleotides are TGTGCCAGCAGCCATAGCGGGGGGGCTCACAATGAGCAGTTCTTC.

The gene calls are TRBV10-3 and TRBJ2-7; 11 bases align to TRBD1. Trimming removed 4 bases from V and 7 bases from J; junction bases left unmatched: 9. CDR3 length: 15 amino acids. Germline values: CDR1 ENHRY, CDR2 SYGVKD. Written as DNA, the CDR3 is TGTGCCATCAGTGCCCCCGGGACAGGGGGTCAGGAGCAGTACTTC. Translating it yields CAISAPGTGGQEQYF.

This sequence joins TRBV6-2 or TRBV6-3 and TRBJ2-6, with 7 bases fitting TRBD1. The CDR3 spans 15 residues. The trim removed 6 bases at V and 2 bases at J, leaving 4 bases unmatched. CDR1 MNHEY and CDR2 SVGEGT come from the germline V gene. The DNA for the CDR3 is TGTGCCAGCAGACACAGGGGTACTGGGGCCAACGTCCTGACTTTC. Protein sequence: CASRHRGTGANVLTF.

The chain employs TRBV7-9 and TRBJ2-5; D uncertain. The CDR3 runs 11 residues. From germline, CDR1 is SEHNR and CDR2 FQNEAQ (reference sequence). V gave up 10 bases and J gave up 5 bases, with 11 bases separating them. This CDR3 reads CATTNVETQYF. The DNA for the CDR3 is TGTGCCACCACCAATGTGGAGACCCAGTACTTC.

This rearrangement joins TRBV4-2 to TRBJ2-1, with 12 bases identical to TRBD1. CDR3 length equals 13 residues. CDR1 is LGHNA, CDR2 YNFKEQ, per germline. Germline trimming cut 8 bases from V and 14 bases from J; bases unmatched to any gene: 10. The CDR3 DNA reads TGTGCCAGCGGTGATACCGGGACAGGGGGCGAGTTCTTC. It encodes CASGDTGTGGEFF.

This clonotype was counted once. The chain uses TRBV4-1 and TRBJ2-5; 10 nucleotides match TRBD2. Germline assignment: CDR1 MGHRA and CDR2 YSYEKL. This CDR3 contains 17 residues. V was clipped by 0 bases and J by 2 bases; unmatched bases: 6. CDR3 loop: CASSQEPSGGVQETQYF. The CDR3 DNA reads TGCGCCAGCAGCCAAGAACCCAGCGGGGGGGTTCAAGAGACCCAGTACTTC.

The rearrangement links TRBV30 to TRBJ2-7; D remains unclear. V was trimmed by 0 bases and J by 6 bases, leaving 12 bases between them. This CDR3 has 13 residues. Germline CDR1 and CDR2: GTSNPN and SVGIG (reference sequence). Here the CDR3 DNA reads TGTGCCTGGAGTGTAAACAGAAACTCCGAGCAGTACTTC. Protein: CAWSVNRNSEQYF.

The rearrangement links TRBV12-3 or TRBV12-4 to TRBJ2-5, with D possibly TRBD2 on 6 matching bases. The CDR3 totals 16 residues. Trimming stripped 5 bases from V and 0 bases from J, with 16 bases between. CDR3 DNA: TGTGCCAGCAGTCACGATAGCGGAAACCACCAAGAGACCCAGTACTTC. It translates to CASSHDSGNHQETQYF.

This clonotype was observed a few times. The rearrangement joins TRBV20-1 to TRBJ1-2, with a possible D match to TRBD1 (6 bases). Trimming took 3 bases from V and 5 from J, leaving 13 bases between them. Germline V CDR1 and CDR2: DFQATT, SNEGSKA (reference sequence). CDR3 length equals 13 residues. CDR3 region: CSASLTGGYGYTF. The CDR3, as DNA: TGCAGTGCTAGTCTGACAGGAGGATATGGCTACACCTTC.

This clonotype was found once. The chain combines TRBV19 with TRBJ1-1, with D uncertain. V dropped 5 bases and J dropped 6 bases, with 7 bases sitting between them. The germline gives CDR1 LNHDA, CDR2 SQIVND (reference sequence). The CDR3 runs 11 residues. The CDR3 DNA is TGTGCCAGTAGTTCCCGGGCTGAAGCTTTCTTT. Translation: CASSSRAEAFF.

The chain's CDR3 is CASSLTISTETQYF. In nucleotides, the CDR3 is TGTGCCAGCAGCTTGACGATCTCAACGGAGACCCAGTACTTC. The rearrangement joins TRBV5-4 to TRBJ2-5; D not certain. The V end was cut by 1 base, the J end by 5 bases, with 12 bases between. Germline V gene lookup returns CDR1 SGHNT and CDR2 YYREEE (reference sequence). CDR3 length: 14 amino acids.

The chain combines TRBV29-1 with TRBJ2-3; 9 bases align to TRBD2. Per germline, CDR1 SQVTM and CDR2 ANQGSEA. The CDR3 has 14 residues. Trimming took 6 bases from V and 2 from J; bases not matched to a gene: 6. Written as DNA, the CDR3 is TGCAGCGTCGAAACTAGCGGGCACACAGATACGCAGTATTTT. This sequence encodes CSVETSGHTDTQYF.

V gene TRBV30 combines with J gene TRBJ1-5; TRBD1 might be the D (5 bases). Trimming cost V 0 bases and J 3 bases, with 9 bases left between them. CDR3 length equals 14 residues. CDR1 and CDR2 (germline): GTSNPN, SVGIG (reference sequence). This CDR3 is CAWSVGGTNQPQHF. CDR3 bases: TGTGCCTGGAGTGTTGGGGGGACCAATCAGCCCCAGCATTTT.

The V and J genes are TRBV7-8 and TRBJ2-5; D is perhaps TRBD2 (5 bases). This CDR3 region has 16 residues. Germline CDR1 is SGHVS and CDR2 is FQNEAQ. V lost 4 bases to trimming and J lost 1 base, with 16 bases between them. Here the CDR3 reads CASSSDTGMPQETQYF. CDR3 nucleotides: TGTGCCAGCAGCTCGGATACGGGGATGCCCCAAGAGACCCAGTACTTC.

The chain is built from TRBV29-1 and TRBJ2-3, with 7 positions matching TRBD2. The ends lost 0 bases at V and 3 bases at J; junction bases unmatched: 12. The CDR3 runs 17 residues. Germline V CDR1 and CDR2: SQVTM, ANQGSEA. The CDR3 region has the DNA TGCAGCGTTGAAGAGTTGCTTGAGCGGGAAGGGACAGATACGCAGTATTTT. This encodes CSVEELLEREGTDTQYF.

The J gene is TRBJ2-1, the V gene TRBV30; D gene unclear. CDR3 length: 15 amino acids. The germline V and J ends were trimmed by 0 bases and 0 bases, with 9 bases remaining between them. The germline gives CDR1 GTSNPN, CDR2 SVGIG (reference sequence). CDR3 in DNA: TGTGCCTGGAGTGTTGGGTTTAGCTCCTACAATGAGCAGTTCTTC. Its translation: CAWSVGFSSYNEQFF.